This T cell receptor (beta chain) was obtained from a study of T cell responses to AZD1222 COVID-19 vaccine. Profiling relied on immunoSEQ multiplex PCR, and the TCRdb table lists in-frame clones only, not all of them. This table has around 150,000 clones, under 95% appearing once. Second-dose intervals of approximately 4 or approximately 12 weeks were pooled. Study outcomes and limitations: CD4 TCRs covered the whole spike, strongest at regions 160-218 and 743-854. Only six AZD1222 recipients tested seropositive at baseline.

A word on this clone: The antigen is not known.

The TCR sequence derives from an adult who received the AZD1222 COVID-19 vaccine. Sequences were derived from peripheral blood, sampled 28 days after the second AZD1222 dose.

This CDR3 reads CASSGIGQNYGYTF. As DNA, the CDR3 is TGCGCCAGCAGCGGTATAGGACAGAACTATGGCTACACCTTC. The chain couples TRBV5-1 to TRBJ1-2, with a possible D match to TRBD1 (6 bases). The germline V gene has CDR1 SGHRS and CDR2 YFSETQ. V lost 4 bases, J lost 2 bases, and 12 bases lay in between. The length of the CDR3 is 14 residues. Supplemented by reference TRBV5-1 and TRBJ1-2, the full variable domain reads KAGVTQTPRYLIKTRGQQVTLSCSPISGHRSVSWYQQTPGQGLQFLFEYFSETQRNKGNFPGRFSGRQFSNSRSEMNVSTLELGDSALYLCASSGIGQNYGYTFGSGTRLTVV.